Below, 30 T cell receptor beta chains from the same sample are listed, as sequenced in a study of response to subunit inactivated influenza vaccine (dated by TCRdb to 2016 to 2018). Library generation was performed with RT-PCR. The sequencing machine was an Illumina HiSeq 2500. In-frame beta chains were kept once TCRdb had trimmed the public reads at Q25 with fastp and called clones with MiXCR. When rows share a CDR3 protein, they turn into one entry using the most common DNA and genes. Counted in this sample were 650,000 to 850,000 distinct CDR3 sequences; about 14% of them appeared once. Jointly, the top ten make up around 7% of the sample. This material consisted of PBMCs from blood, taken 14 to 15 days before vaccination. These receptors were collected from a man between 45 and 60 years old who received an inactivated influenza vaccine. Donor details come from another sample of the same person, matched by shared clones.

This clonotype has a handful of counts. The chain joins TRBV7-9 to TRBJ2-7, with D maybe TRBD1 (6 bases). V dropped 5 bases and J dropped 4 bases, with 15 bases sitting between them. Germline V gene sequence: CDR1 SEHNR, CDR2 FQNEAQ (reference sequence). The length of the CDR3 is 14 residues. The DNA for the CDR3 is TGTGCCAGCAGCCACCGGGACATCGCATACGAGCAGTACTTC. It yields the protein CASSHRDIAYEQYF.

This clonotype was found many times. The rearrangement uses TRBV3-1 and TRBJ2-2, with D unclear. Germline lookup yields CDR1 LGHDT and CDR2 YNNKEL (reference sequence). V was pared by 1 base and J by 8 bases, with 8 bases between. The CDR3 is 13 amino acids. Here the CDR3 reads CASSQAIVGELFF. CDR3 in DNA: TGTGCCAGCAGCCAAGCGATAGTGGGGGAGCTGTTTTTT.

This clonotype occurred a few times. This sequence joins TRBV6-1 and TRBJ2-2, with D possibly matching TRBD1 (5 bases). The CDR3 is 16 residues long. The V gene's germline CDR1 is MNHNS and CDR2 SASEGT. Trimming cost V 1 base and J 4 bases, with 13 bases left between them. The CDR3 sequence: CASSEGLTARTGELFF. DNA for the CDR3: TGTGCCAGCAGTGAAGGTCTGACAGCCCGCACCGGGGAGCTGTTTTTT.

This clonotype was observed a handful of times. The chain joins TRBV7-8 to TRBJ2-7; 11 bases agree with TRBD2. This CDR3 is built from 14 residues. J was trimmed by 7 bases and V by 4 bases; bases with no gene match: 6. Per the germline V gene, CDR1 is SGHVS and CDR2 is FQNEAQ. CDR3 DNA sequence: TGTGCCAGCAGCTATCGACTAGCGGGAAGGGAGCAGTACTTC. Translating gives CASSYRLAGREQYF.

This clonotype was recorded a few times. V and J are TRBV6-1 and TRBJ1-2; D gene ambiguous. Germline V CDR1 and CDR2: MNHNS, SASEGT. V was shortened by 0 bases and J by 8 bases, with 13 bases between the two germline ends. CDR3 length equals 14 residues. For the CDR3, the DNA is TGTGCCAGCAGTGAAGCGCTTCGGGGTAGCGGCTACACCTTC. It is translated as CASSEALRGSGYTF.

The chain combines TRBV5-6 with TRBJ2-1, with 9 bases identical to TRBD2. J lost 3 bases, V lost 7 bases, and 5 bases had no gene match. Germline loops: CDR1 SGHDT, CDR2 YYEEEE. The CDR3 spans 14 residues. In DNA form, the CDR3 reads TGTGCCAGCTTAGGACTAGCGAACTACAATGAGCAGTTCTTC. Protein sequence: CASLGLANYNEQFF.

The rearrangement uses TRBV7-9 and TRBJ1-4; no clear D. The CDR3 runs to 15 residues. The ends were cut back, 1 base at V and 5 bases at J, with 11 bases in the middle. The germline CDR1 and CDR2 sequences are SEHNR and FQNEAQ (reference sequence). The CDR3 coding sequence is TGTGCCAGCAGCTTAGTCGGCAGGTTGAATGAAAAACTGTTTTTT. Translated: CASSLVGRLNEKLFF.

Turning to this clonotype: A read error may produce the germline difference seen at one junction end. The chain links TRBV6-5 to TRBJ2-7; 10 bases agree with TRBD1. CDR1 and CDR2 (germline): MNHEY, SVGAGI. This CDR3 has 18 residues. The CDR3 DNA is TGTGCCAGCTGTTACTCGAGGACAGGGGGTTTAGCGGTCTACGAGCAGTACTTC. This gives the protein CASCYSRTGGLAVYEQYF.

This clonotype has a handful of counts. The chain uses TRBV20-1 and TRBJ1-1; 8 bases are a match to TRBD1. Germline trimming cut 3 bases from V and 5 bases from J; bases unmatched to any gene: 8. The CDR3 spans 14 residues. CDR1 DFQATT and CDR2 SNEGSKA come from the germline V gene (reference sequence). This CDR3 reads CSARWTGYVTEAFF. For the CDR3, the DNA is TGCAGTGCTAGGTGGACAGGGTATGTTACTGAAGCTTTCTTT.

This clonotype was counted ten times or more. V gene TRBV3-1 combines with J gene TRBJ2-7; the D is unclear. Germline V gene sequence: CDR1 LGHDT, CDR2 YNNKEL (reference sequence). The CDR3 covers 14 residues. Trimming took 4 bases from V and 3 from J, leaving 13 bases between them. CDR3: CASSPGGPSYEQYF. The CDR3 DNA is TGTGCCAGCAGCCCGGGTGGCCCAAGCTACGAGCAGTACTTC.

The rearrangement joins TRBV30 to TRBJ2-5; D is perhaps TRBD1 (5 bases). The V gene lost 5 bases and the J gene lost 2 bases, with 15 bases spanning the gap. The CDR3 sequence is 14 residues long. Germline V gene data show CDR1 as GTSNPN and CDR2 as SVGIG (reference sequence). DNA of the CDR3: TGTGCCTGGGGAAGGGGTGCATCACAAGAGACCCAGTACTTC. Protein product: CAWGRGASQETQYF.

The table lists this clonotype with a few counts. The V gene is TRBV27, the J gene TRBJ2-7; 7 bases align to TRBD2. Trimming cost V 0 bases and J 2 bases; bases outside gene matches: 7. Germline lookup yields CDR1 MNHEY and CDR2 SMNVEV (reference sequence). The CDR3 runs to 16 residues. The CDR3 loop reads CASSLSMAGVAYEQYF. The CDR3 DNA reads TGTGCCAGCAGTTTATCAATGGCGGGGGTAGCCTACGAGCAGTACTTC.

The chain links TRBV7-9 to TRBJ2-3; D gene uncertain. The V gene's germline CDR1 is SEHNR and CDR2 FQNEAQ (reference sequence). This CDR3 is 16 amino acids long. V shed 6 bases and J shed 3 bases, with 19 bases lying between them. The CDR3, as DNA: TGTGCCAGCAGGCCCCCGTTCCGGTTCAGTACAGATACGCAGTATTTT. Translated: CASRPPFRFSTDTQYF.

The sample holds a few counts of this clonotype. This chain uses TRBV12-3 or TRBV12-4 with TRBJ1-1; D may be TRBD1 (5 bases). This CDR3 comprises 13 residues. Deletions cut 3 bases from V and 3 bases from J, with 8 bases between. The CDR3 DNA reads TGTGCCAGCAGTTTTCCAGGGTACACTGAAGCTTTCTTT. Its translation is CASSFPGYTEAFF.

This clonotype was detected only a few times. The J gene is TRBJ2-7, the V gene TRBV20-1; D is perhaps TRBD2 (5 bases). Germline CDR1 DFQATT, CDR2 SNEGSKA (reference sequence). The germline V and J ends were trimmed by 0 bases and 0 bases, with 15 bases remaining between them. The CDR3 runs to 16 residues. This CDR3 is CSARDSRGSVSYEQYF. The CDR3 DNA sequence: TGCAGTGCTAGAGATTCAAGAGGGTCCGTCTCCTACGAGCAGTACTTC.

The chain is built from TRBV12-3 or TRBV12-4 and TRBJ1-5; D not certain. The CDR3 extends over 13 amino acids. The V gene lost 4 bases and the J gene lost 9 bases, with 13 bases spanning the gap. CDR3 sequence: CASSSAPSGPQHF. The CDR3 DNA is TGTGCCAGCAGTTCCGCCCCTTCCGGGCCCCAGCATTTT.

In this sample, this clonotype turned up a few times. The CDR3, as DNA: TGTGCCAGCACCCTAGGACGGGTGGGTTCACCCCTCCACTTT. This gives the protein CASTLGRVGSPLHF. The chain has TRBV12-3 or TRBV12-4 and TRBJ1-6; no definite D call. V was pared by 7 bases and J by 9 bases, with 16 bases between. CDR3 size: 14 residues.

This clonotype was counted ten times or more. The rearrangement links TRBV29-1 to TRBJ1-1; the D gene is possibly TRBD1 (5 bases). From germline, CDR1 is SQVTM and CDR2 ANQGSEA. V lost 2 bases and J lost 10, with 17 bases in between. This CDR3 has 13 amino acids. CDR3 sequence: CSVERGRGLGAFF. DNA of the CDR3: TGCAGCGTTGAACGAGGGCGGGGGTTAGGAGCTTTCTTT.

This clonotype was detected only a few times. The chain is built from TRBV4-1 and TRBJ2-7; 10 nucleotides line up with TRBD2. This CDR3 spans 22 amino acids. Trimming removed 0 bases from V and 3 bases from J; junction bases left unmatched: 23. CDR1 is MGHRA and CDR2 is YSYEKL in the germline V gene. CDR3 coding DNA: TGCGCCAGCAGCCAAGACCGTGCTTCGATGGCTAGCGGGAGAAGGGTCCACTACGAGCAGTACTTC. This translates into CASSQDRASMASGRRVHYEQYF.

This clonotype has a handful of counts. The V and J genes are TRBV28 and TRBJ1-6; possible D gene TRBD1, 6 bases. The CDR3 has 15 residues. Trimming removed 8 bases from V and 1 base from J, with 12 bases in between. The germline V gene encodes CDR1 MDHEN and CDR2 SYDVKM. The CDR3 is CASRGRGSYNSPLHF. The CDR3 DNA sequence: TGTGCCAGCCGGGGCAGGGGATCCTATAATTCACCCCTCCACTTT.

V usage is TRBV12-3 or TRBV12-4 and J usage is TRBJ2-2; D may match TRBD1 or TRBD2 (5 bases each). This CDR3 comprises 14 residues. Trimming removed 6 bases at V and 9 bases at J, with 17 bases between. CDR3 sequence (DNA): TGTGCCAGCAGACTAGGGGCAGAGATTCGGGAGCTGTTTTTT. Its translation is CASRLGAEIRELFF.

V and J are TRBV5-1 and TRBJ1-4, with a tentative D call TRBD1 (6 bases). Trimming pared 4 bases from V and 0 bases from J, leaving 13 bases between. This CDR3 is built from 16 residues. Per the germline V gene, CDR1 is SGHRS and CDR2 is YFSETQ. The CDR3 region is CASSSGTQTTNEKLFF. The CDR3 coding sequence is TGCGCCAGCAGCAGCGGGACACAGACAACTAATGAAAAACTGTTTTTT.

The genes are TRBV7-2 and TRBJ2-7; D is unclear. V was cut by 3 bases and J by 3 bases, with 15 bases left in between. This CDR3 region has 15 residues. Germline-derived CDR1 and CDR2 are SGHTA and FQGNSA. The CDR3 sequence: CASSFDRWAHYEQYF. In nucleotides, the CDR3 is TGTGCCAGCAGCTTTGACCGATGGGCCCACTACGAGCAGTACTTC.

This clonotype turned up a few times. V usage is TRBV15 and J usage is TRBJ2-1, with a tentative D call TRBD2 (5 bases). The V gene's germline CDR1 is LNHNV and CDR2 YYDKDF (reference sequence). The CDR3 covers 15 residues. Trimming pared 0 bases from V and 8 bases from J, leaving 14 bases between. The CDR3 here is CATSRDRTLRHEQFF. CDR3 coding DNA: TGTGCCACCAGCAGAGATCGGACTCTTCGGCATGAGCAGTTCTTC.

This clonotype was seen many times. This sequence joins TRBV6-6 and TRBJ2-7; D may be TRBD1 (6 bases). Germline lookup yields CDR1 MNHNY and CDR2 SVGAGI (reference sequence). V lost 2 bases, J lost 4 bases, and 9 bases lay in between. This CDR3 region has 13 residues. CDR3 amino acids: CASSYTQGYEQYF. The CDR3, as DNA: TGTGCCAGCAGTTACACCCAGGGGTACGAGCAGTACTTC.

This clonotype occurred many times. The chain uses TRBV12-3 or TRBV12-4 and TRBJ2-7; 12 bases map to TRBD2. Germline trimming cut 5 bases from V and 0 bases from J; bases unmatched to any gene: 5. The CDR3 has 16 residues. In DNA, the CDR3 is TGTGCCAGCAGTCCTCGGACTAGCGGGACCTCCTACGAGCAGTACTTC. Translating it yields CASSPRTSGTSYEQYF.

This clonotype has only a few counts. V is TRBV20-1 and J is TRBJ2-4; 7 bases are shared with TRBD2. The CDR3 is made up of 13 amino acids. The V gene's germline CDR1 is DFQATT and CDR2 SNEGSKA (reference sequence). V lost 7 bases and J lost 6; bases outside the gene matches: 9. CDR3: CSVETGTINIQYF. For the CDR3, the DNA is TGCAGTGTTGAAACCGGGACTATAAACATTCAGTACTTC.

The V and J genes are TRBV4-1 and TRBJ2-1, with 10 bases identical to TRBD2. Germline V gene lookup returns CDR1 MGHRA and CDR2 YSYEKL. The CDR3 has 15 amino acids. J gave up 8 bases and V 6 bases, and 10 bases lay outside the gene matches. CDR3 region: CASRPALAGFHEQFF. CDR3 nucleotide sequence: TGCGCCAGCAGACCAGCACTAGCGGGATTCCATGAGCAGTTCTTC.

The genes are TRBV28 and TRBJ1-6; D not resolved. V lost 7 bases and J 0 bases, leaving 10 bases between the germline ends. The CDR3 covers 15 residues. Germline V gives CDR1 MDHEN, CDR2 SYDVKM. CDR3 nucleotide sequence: TGTGCCAGCACCCCCTATAGCTCCTATAATTCACCCCTCCACTTT. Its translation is CASTPYSSYNSPLHF. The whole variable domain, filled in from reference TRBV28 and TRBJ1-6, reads DVKVTQSSRYLVKRTGEKVFLECVQDMDHENMFWYRQDPGLGLRLIYFSYDVKMKEKGDIPEGYSVSREKKERFSLILESASTNQTSMYLCASTPYSSYNSPLHFGNGTRLTVT.

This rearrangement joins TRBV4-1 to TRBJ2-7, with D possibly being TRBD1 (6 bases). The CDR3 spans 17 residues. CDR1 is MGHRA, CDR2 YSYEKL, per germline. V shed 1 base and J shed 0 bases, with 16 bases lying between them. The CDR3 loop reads CASSQGAGTPSSYEQYF. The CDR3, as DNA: TGCGCCAGCAGCCAAGGAGCCGGGACACCAAGCTCCTACGAGCAGTACTTC.